The TCR beta chain under discussion was sequenced for a study of T cells in Graves' hyperthyroidism and ophthalmopathy. This clonotype was recorded many times. Patients affected by ophthalmopathy presented a Clinical Activity Score of at least 3, a NOSPECS grade of at least 4, and disease duration below 3 months. Researchers barred patients who had uncontrolled infection, other autoimmune disease, pregnancy or lactation. The investigators amplified TCR beta CDR3 regions from RNA transcripts. Researchers ran a first-round RT-PCR on the TCR CDR3 using the HTBI primer set. MiXCR, applied by TCRdb to the multiplex PCR reads, yields one record per CDR3 protein. The table shows 360,000 or so distinct CDR3 sequences, with 15% to 20% occurring only once. This CDR3 has 15 amino acids. Germline-derived CDR1 and CDR2 are DFQATT and SNEGSKA (reference sequence). V gave up 2 bases and J gave up 7 bases; unmatched junction bases: 13.

The sequence came from a woman between 40 and 55 years old with Graves' ophthalmopathy. The sequenced sample was blood. The rearrangement links TRBV20-1 to TRBJ2-7, with 8 bases identical to TRBD2. The CDR3 region is CSARIKTGGGREQYF. The CDR3 coding sequence is TGCAGTGCTAGAATCAAAACGGGAGGGGGTAGAGAGCAGTACTTC.